The clone carrying this TCR beta chain has at least ten counts. Antigen specificity is unknown. For TCR beta, libraries came from iRepertoire HTBI primers and Arm-PCR of CDR3 regions. TCRdb fed the multiplex PCR reads into MiXCR, producing one record per CDR3 protein. The sample lists 350,000 to 450,000 distinct CDR3 sequences, roughly a sixth occurring once. Sample time point: newly diagnosed GD, antithyroid drugs for less than 3 months. Construction of the TCR library relied on RNA isolated from PBMCs. The data originate from a study of regulatory T cells in long-lasting Graves disease. Notes on the study in general: Having only a small sample size may have limited accuracy.

Separately, the same data were catalogued under a study of T cells in Graves' hyperthyroidism and ophthalmopathy.

The sequencing here drew on peripheral blood mononuclear cells (PBMCs), taken at new diagnosis, from a patient treated with antithyroid drugs. This receptor was obtained from a man aged 35 to 55 with Graves disease.

In DNA, the CDR3 is TGTGCCAGCAGCCCCTTCGGGGGGGCGGGGGAGACCCAGTACTTC. The encoded protein is CASSPFGGAGETQYF. This sequence joins TRBV7-2 and TRBJ2-5, with 8 bases fitting TRBD2. Per germline, CDR1 SGHTA and CDR2 FQGNSA. V was clipped by 5 bases and J by 5 bases; unmatched bases: 10. This CDR3 has 15 residues.